What follows are 29 T cell receptor beta chains derived from one specimen sequenced in a study of T-cell reconstitution after alpha-beta-depleted transplantation in children. Unique molecular identifiers were built into the TCRbeta library. TCRdb reanalysed the PCR reads using MiXCR and keeps one entry per CDR3 protein. Here the sample spans around 420,000 distinct CDR3 sequences, about 17% being singletons. The sequencing used PBMCs, mostly from graft donor cells, collected 360 days after TCRalphabeta/CD19-depleted stem cell transplant. These receptors were obtained from a boy under two years old who had a stem cell transplant for Wiskott-Aldrich syndrome, so the T cells may come from the graft donor.

The gene calls are TRBV7-2 and TRBJ2-7, with D perhaps matching TRBD1 (5 bases). The germline V gene has CDR1 SGHTA and CDR2 FQGNSA. The CDR3 consists of 18 residues. V lost 0 bases and J lost 3, with 21 bases in between. Written as DNA, the CDR3 is TGTGCCAGCAGCTTAGCTTGGCGTTTGGGGCCTCGCGGCTACGAGCAGTACTTC. Protein sequence: CASSLAWRLGPRGYEQYF.

The table lists this clonotype with many counts. The chain joins TRBV4-3 to TRBJ1-1, with 9 bases aligning to TRBD1. This CDR3 has 16 amino acids. V was clipped by 1 base and J by 5 bases; unmatched bases: 8. The germline CDR1 and CDR2 sequences are LGHNA and YSLEER. Here the CDR3 reads CASSQAPDRGGTEAFF. DNA for the CDR3: TGCGCCAGCAGCCAAGCCCCGGACAGGGGAGGTACTGAAGCTTTCTTT.

The chain employs TRBV6-2 or TRBV6-3 and TRBJ2-7, with 10 bases matching TRBD1. J was trimmed by 5 bases and V by 2 bases; bases with no gene match: 3. The CDR3 is 14 amino acids. From germline, CDR1 is MNHEY and CDR2 SVGEGT. The CDR3 DNA reads TGTGCCAGCAGTTACGTGACAGGGGGCAACGAGCAGTACTTC. Translated, it gives CASSYVTGGNEQYF.

The chain carries TRBV5-1 and TRBJ2-1, with 8 positions matching TRBD2. The V and J ends lost 0 bases and 5 bases, in that order; junction bases with no gene match: 4. The CDR3 length is 15 residues. Germline V lookup: CDR1 SGHRS, CDR2 YFSETQ. This CDR3 is CASSLEAGVHNEQFF. CDR3 sequence (DNA): TGCGCCAGCAGCTTGGAAGCGGGGGTACACAATGAGCAGTTCTTC. The entire variable domain, with the rest obtained from reference TRBV5-1 and TRBJ2-1, is as follows: KAGVTQTPRYLIKTRGQQVTLSCSPISGHRSVSWYQQTPGQGLQFLFEYFSETQRNKGNFPGRFSGRQFSNSRSEMNVSTLELGDSALYLCASSLEAGVHNEQFFGPGTRLTVL.

This clonotype was observed a handful of times. The chain combines TRBV20-1 with TRBJ1-6; D unclear. The germline CDR1 and CDR2 sequences are DFQATT and SNEGSKA (reference sequence). The germline V and J ends were trimmed by 2 bases and 4 bases, with 12 bases remaining between them. The CDR3 is 15 residues long. The CDR3 bases are TGCAGTGCTAGATTGGGCTTGGGGTATAATTCACCCCTCCACTTT. It codes for CSARLGLGYNSPLHF.

This chain links TRBV12-3 or TRBV12-4 with TRBJ2-7; no firm D call. The CDR3 covers 11 residues. Trimming removed 6 bases at V and 6 bases at J, with 9 bases between. DNA for the CDR3: TGTGCCAGCAGGTTGTTCGGCGAGCAGTACTTC. Translation: CASRLFGEQYF.

This clonotype was observed a few times. The chain joins TRBV5-1 to TRBJ2-5; 12 bases are shared with TRBD2. Germline V gives CDR1 SGHRS, CDR2 YFSETQ. The CDR3 is 16 residues long. V lost 2 bases and J lost 1; bases outside the gene matches: 3. CDR3 loop: CASSFPSGGAQETQYF. In nucleotides, the CDR3 is TGCGCCAGCAGCTTCCCTAGCGGGGGGGCCCAAGAGACCCAGTACTTC.

Only a few counts were recorded for this clonotype. The rearrangement links TRBV20-1 to TRBJ1-6, with D perhaps TRBD1 (5 bases). Germline assignment: CDR1 DFQATT and CDR2 SNEGSKA (reference sequence). Trimming stripped 6 bases from V and 4 bases from J, with 19 bases between. This CDR3 spans 16 amino acids. This chain's CDR3 is CSAFHPPGRYNSPLHF. CDR3 DNA sequence: TGCAGTGCCTTCCACCCTCCGGGACGGTATAATTCACCCCTCCACTTT.

The sample holds a few counts of this clonotype. The V gene is TRBV5-1, the J gene TRBJ2-5, with unresolved D. CDR1 and CDR2 (germline): SGHRS, YFSETQ. With 1 base removed from V and 0 bases from J, the gap between germline ends came to 10 bases. There are 15 residues in the CDR3. In DNA form, the CDR3 reads TGCGCCAGCAGCTTGAATTTACTCGACCAAGAGACCCAGTACTTC. Translating it yields CASSLNLLDQETQYF.

This clonotype was seen a few times. The chain links TRBV7-9 to TRBJ2-1; the D gene could be TRBD1 or TRBD2 (5 bases each). Germline V gene sequence: CDR1 SEHNR, CDR2 FQNEAQ (reference sequence). The CDR3 runs 15 residues. V was trimmed by 7 bases and J by 4 bases, leaving 17 bases between them. This chain's CDR3 is CASKRLGEKYNEQFF. In DNA form, the CDR3 reads TGTGCCAGCAAGAGATTAGGGGAGAAGTACAATGAGCAGTTCTTC.

The V gene is TRBV5-1, the J gene TRBJ2-1; TRBD2 agrees at 13 bases. V gave up 4 bases and J gave up 2 bases; unmatched junction bases: 6. The CDR3 is 17 residues long. Germline V lookup: CDR1 SGHRS, CDR2 YFSETQ. This CDR3 reads CASSKWTSGRPYNEQFF. For the CDR3, the DNA is TGCGCCAGCAGCAAATGGACTAGCGGGAGACCCTACAATGAGCAGTTCTTC.

About this clonotype: Mismatch with germline at one junction end may stem from a read error. This chain uses TRBV24-1 with TRBJ2-7; D remains unclear. The CDR3 runs 15 residues. From germline, CDR1 is KGHDR and CDR2 SFDVKD. CDR3 nucleotides: TGTGCCACCAGTGCCCGAGGCCCTGGTTGGAACGATCAGTACTTC. It is translated as CATSARGPGWNDQYF.

The chain links TRBV18 to TRBJ2-5, with 7 positions matching TRBD1. The V and J ends lost 3 bases and 5 bases, in that order; junction bases with no gene match: 6. This CDR3 comprises 14 residues. CDR1 and CDR2 (germline): KGHSH, LQKENI. The CDR3 here is CASSPRTGPETQYF. The CDR3 DNA reads as TGTGCCAGCTCACCGCGGACAGGACCGGAGACCCAGTACTTC.

The sample holds many counts of this clonotype. CDR3 coding DNA: TGTGCCAGCAGGCGACGGGGGGGCGAACAAGAGACCCAGTACTTC. Encoded protein: CASRRRGGEQETQYF. V and J are TRBV2 and TRBJ2-5; 8 positions match TRBD2. The V segment lost 6 bases and the J segment 2 bases; nucleotides outside the gene matches: 8. The CDR3 is 15 residues long. Germline V gene lookup returns CDR1 SNHLY and CDR2 FYNNEI.

The chain recombines TRBV27 with TRBJ1-5; no clear D gene. CDR1 is MNHEY and CDR2 is SMNVEV in the germline V gene (reference sequence). V lost 5 bases to trimming and J lost 5 bases, with 10 bases between them. This CDR3 is 13 amino acids long. CDR3 sequence (DNA): TGTGCCAGCAGTCTCCGTCAGTATCAGCCCCAGCATTTT. This encodes CASSLRQYQPQHF.

The chain employs TRBV20-1 and TRBJ1-6; possibly TRBD1 for D (6 bases). Per germline, CDR1 DFQATT and CDR2 SNEGSKA (reference sequence). The CDR3 runs to 15 residues. Trimming shortened V by 3 bases and J by 6 bases, and 15 bases separated the two germline ends. In DNA, the CDR3 is TGCAGTGCTAGGCAGGTGCAGGGGCCTAATTCACCCCTCCACTTT. Amino acids: CSARQVQGPNSPLHF.

The sample holds a few counts of this clonotype. CDR3 in amino acids: CASSPGTRWVPLSTDTQYF. The CDR3 region has the DNA TGCGCCAGCAGCCCCGGGACAAGGTGGGTCCCGTTGAGCACAGATACGCAGTATTTT. This chain links TRBV4-3 with TRBJ2-3; D is possibly TRBD1 (6 bases). V was shortened by 4 bases and J by 0 bases, with 23 bases between the two germline ends. Germline V gene sequence: CDR1 LGHNA, CDR2 YSLEER. This CDR3 has 19 residues.

V is TRBV30 and J is TRBJ2-7; possibly TRBD1 or TRBD2 for D (5 bases each). The germline V gene has CDR1 GTSNPN and CDR2 SVGIG (reference sequence). Trimming stripped 5 bases from V and 6 bases from J, with 11 bases between. The CDR3 contains 11 residues. The CDR3 coding sequence is TGTGCCTGGGAGAGGGGATTCGAGCAGTACTTC. Translation gives CAWERGFEQYF. Together with reference TRBV30 and TRBJ2-7, the CDR3 gives the full variable domain: SQTIHQWPATLVQPVGSPLSLECTVEGTSNPNLYWYRQAAGRGLQLLFYSVGIGQISSEVPQNLSASRPQDRQFILSSKKLLLSDSGFYLCAWERGFEQYFGPGTRLTVT.

The CDR3 sequence is CSATGQGRDGYTF. As DNA, the CDR3 is TGCAGTGCTACTGGACAGGGGAGGGATGGCTACACCTTC. The V call is TRBV20-1, the J call TRBJ1-2; 9 nucleotides line up with TRBD1. CDR1 DFQATT and CDR2 SNEGSKA come from the germline V gene (reference sequence). The ends lost 4 bases at V and 6 bases at J; junction bases unmatched: 6. The CDR3 sequence is 13 residues long.

The genes are TRBV5-1 and TRBJ1-6, with D hard to call. Trimming shortened V by 4 bases and J by 1 base, and 12 bases separated the two germline ends. There are 16 residues in the CDR3. CDR1 and CDR2 (germline): SGHRS, YFSETQ. The CDR3 nucleotides read TGCGCCAGCAGCCGGACCCTAGGGTCCTATAATTCACCCCTCCACTTT. It encodes CASSRTLGSYNSPLHF.

V usage is TRBV7-8 and J usage is TRBJ2-2; 7 positions match TRBD1. The CDR3 spans 17 residues. CDR1 and CDR2 from the germline V gene are SGHVS and FQNEAQ. V gave up 0 bases and J gave up 0 bases; unmatched junction bases: 4. CDR3 region: CASSLAQDRPNTGELFF. The DNA for the CDR3 is TGTGCCAGCAGCTTAGCCCAGGACAGGCCGAACACCGGGGAGCTGTTTTTT.

This clonotype has only a few counts. CDR3 residues: CASSLDFGYEQYF. Written as DNA, the CDR3 is TGTGCCAGCAGCTTAGATTTTGGCTACGAGCAGTACTTC. The chain joins TRBV11-2 to TRBJ2-7; no firm D call. The CDR3 spans 13 residues. Trimming cost V 0 bases and J 3 bases, with 6 bases left between them. The germline CDR1 and CDR2 sequences are SGHAT and FQNNGV.

J is TRBJ1-5 and V is TRBV24-1; 7 bases fit TRBD1. J was trimmed by 0 bases and V by 4 bases; bases with no gene match: 5. Germline V gene lookup returns CDR1 KGHDR and CDR2 SFDVKD. CDR3 length: 16 residues. The CDR3 loop reads CATSDRYRGSNQPQHF. The CDR3 nucleotides read TGTGCCACCAGTGACCGTTACAGGGGTAGCAATCAGCCCCAGCATTTT.

This clonotype was recorded a few times. V is TRBV9 and J is TRBJ2-1; D might be TRBD1 (6 bases). In germline, CDR1 is SGDLS, CDR2 YYNGEE. The CDR3 spans 15 residues. V shed 2 bases and J shed 2 bases, with 11 bases lying between them. The CDR3 nucleotides are TGTGCCAGCAGCGTGGGACAAAACACCTACAATGAGCAGTTCTTC. Translated: CASSVGQNTYNEQFF.

This clonotype has just a few counts. V and J are TRBV3-1 and TRBJ2-1; D is perhaps TRBD2 (5 bases). The germline V and J ends were trimmed by 1 base and 8 bases, with 18 bases remaining between them. Germline V gene sequence: CDR1 LGHDT, CDR2 YNNKEL (reference sequence). There are 16 residues in the CDR3. The CDR3 sequence: CASSQAEGVEVHEQFF. CDR3 nucleotide sequence: TGTGCCAGCAGCCAAGCAGAGGGCGTTGAGGTCCATGAGCAGTTCTTC.

This clonotype was counted a few times. The chain couples TRBV5-6 to TRBJ2-5; no reliable D call. The V end was cut by 0 bases, the J end by 0 bases, with 12 bases between. Looked up from germline, CDR1 is SGHDT and CDR2 is YYEEEE. The CDR3 has 16 residues. The CDR3 is CASSLGWLPYQETQYF. The CDR3 DNA reads as TGTGCCAGCAGCTTGGGTTGGCTCCCGTACCAAGAGACCCAGTACTTC.

The rearrangement joins TRBV24-1 to TRBJ2-1; TRBD1 aligns across 9 bases. Germline V lookup: CDR1 KGHDR, CDR2 SFDVKD. This CDR3 has 16 residues. The V gene end was trimmed by 1 base and the J gene end by 5 bases; junction bases not matched to a gene: 5. The CDR3 sequence is CATSDFGQGTNNEQFF. CDR3 coding DNA: TGTGCCACCAGTGATTTCGGACAGGGGACAAACAATGAGCAGTTCTTC.

The sample holds many counts of this clonotype. This chain uses TRBV5-1 with TRBJ2-5; TRBD2 matches 8 bases. Looked up from germline, CDR1 is SGHRS and CDR2 is YFSETQ. V lost 4 bases to trimming and J lost 4 bases; unmatched junction nucleotides: 6. This CDR3 comprises 14 residues. DNA of the CDR3: TGCGCCAGCAGCGGCGGGGGGACTACAGAGACCCAGTACTTC. Its protein product is CASSGGGTTETQYF.

V is TRBV4-3 and J is TRBJ2-5; TRBD2 matches 7 bases. The CDR3 is 15 residues long. Trimming took 2 bases from V and 1 from J; bases not matched to a gene: 4. Germline CDR1 reads LGHNA; CDR2 reads YSLEER. This CDR3 reads CASSQLGTTQETQYF. CDR3 DNA sequence: TGCGCCAGCAGCCAACTCGGGACTACCCAAGAGACCCAGTACTTC.